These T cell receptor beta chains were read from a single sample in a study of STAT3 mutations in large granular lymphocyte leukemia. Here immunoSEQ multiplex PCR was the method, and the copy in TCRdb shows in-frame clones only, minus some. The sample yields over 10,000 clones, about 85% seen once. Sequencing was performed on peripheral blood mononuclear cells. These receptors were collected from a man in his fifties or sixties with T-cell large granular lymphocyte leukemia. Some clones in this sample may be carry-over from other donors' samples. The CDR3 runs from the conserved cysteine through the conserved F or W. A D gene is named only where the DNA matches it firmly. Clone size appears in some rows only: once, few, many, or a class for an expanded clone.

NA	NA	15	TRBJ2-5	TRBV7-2	TGTGCCAGCAGCTTAGGCGGGCTACATGAAGAGACCCAGTACTTC	CASSLGGLHEETQYF
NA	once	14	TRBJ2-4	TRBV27	TGTGCCAGCAGTATCCGACAGGATGGAAACATTCAGTACTTC	CASSIRQDGNIQYF
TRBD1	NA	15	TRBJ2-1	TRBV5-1	TGCGCCAGCAGCGACACAGGGGGATCCTACAATGAGCAGTTCTTC	CASSDTGGSYNEQFF
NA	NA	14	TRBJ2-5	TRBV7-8	TGTGCCAGCAGCGCTAGTGGCCCTTTTGGGACCCAGTACTTC	CASSASGPFGTQYF
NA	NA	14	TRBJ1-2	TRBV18	TGTGCCAGCTCACCACTAAGGGGGTCTGATGGCTACACCTTC	CASSPLRGSDGYTF
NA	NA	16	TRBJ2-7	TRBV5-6	TGTGCCAGCAGCTCACTCGGGATAGTGGGTACCTACGAGCAGTACTTC	CASSSLGIVGTYEQYF
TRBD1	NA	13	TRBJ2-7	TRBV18	TGTGCCAGCTCACAAGGACAGGGTAACGAGCAGTACTTC	CASSQGQGNEQYF
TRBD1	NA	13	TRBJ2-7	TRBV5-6	TGTGCCAGCAGCCCTGACAGGGATGACGAGCAGTACTTC	CASSPDRDDEQYF
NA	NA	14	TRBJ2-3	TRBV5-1	TGCGCCAGCAGCTTGGCAGCGGAACCAGATACGCAGTATTTT	CASSLAAEPDTQYF
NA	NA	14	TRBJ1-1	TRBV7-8	TGTGCCAGCAGCTTCGAGTTGCAGAGGACTGAAGCTTTCTTT	CASSFELQRTEAFF
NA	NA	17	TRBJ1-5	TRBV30	TGTGCCTGGAGGAAGGGGCCAATCGGGGCAGGGTCGTCGGCCCAGCATTTT	CAWRKGPIGAGSSAQHF
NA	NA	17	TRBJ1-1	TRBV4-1	TGCGCCAGCAGCCAAGATGACGCAGGGGCGGGTGGCACTGAAGCTTTCTTT	CASSQDDAGAGGTEAFF
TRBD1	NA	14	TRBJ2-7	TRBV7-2	TGTGCCAGCAGCTCGTGGGACAGGGGTTACGAGCAGTACTTC	CASSSWDRGYEQYF
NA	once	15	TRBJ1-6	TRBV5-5	TGTGCCAGCAGCCCCGTTGCAGGGTTCGGTTCACCCCTCCACTTT	CASSPVAGFGSPLHF
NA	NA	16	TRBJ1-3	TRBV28	TGTGCCAGCAGTTTATATCGGGGCGTCTCTGGAAACACCATATATTTT	CASSLYRGVSGNTIYF
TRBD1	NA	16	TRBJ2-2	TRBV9	TGTGCCAGCAGCGCCTCGACAGGGGCCAACACCGGGGAGCTGTTTTTT	CASSASTGANTGELFF
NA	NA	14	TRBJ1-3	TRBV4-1	TGCGCCAGCAGCCAGGTTTCCTCTGGAAACACCATATATTTT	CASSQVSSGNTIYF
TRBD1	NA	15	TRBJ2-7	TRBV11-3	TGTGCCAGCAGCCTAGCAGGGGGCCTGGACTACGAGCAGTACTTC	CASSLAGGLDYEQYF
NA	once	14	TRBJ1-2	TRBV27	TGTGCCAGCAGACCGCCGGGCAGTAACTATGGCTACACCTTC	CASRPPGSNYGYTF
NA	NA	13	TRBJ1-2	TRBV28	TGTGCCAGCAGTTTAGATAGTTATGGTGGCTACACCTTC	CASSLDSYGGYTF
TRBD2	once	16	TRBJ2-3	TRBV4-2	TGTGCCAGCAGCCAAGAGACTAGCGGGTCTACAGATACGCAGTATTTT	CASSQETSGSTDTQYF
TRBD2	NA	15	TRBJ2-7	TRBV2	TGTGCCAGCAGTGAAAATCTAGCGGGAAAGGTTGAGCAGTACTTC	CASSENLAGKVEQYF
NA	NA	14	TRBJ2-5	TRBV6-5	TGTGCCAGCAGCCCCGTAGCGTCGGAAGAGACCCAGTACTTC	CASSPVASEETQYF
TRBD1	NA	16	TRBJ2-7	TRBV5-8	TGTGCCAGCAGCTTGACAGGGGGCTCCAAACGGGAGGAGCAGTACTTC	CASSLTGGSKREEQYF
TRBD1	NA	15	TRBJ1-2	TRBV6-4	TGTGCCAGCAGTTGTCCGGGACAGGGGAACTATGGCTACACCTTC	CASSCPGQGNYGYTF
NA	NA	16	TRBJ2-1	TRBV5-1	TGCGCCAGCAGCTTGGATGGAACTCCCTCCTACAATGAGCAGTTCTTC	CASSLDGTPSYNEQFF
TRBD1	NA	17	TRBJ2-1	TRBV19	TGTGCCAGCCGGGACAGGCTCGATCGGGTGGGCAACAATGAGCAGTTCTTC	CASRDRLDRVGNNEQFF
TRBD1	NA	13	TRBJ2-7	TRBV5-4	TGTGCCAGCAGCTTGAACAGGGGATACGAGCAGTACTTC	CASSLNRGYEQYF
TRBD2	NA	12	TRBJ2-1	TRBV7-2	TGTGCCAGCAGCTCTCTAGCGGGAGGGCCCTTCTTC	CASSSLAGGPFF
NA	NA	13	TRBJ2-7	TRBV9	TGTGCCAGCAGCGTAGACGGCGGATACGAGCAGTACTTC	CASSVDGGYEQYF
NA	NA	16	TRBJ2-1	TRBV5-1	TGCGCCAGCAGCTTGGGGGGGACATCTTCATACAATGAGCAGTTCTTC	CASSLGGTSSYNEQFF
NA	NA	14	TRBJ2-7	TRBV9	TGTGCCAGCAGCGGAGGACTCGTCACGGGGGAGCAGTACTTC	CASSGGLVTGEQYF
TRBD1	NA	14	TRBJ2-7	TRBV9	TGTGCCAGCAGCGGAGGACAGGGAACCTACGAGCAGTACTTC	CASSGGQGTYEQYF
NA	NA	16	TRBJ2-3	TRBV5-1	TGCGCCAGCAGCTTGCGGGGCCCGGTAGAAGCAGATACGCAGTATTTT	CASSLRGPVEADTQYF
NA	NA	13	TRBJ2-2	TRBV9	TGTGCCAGCAGCGTCCTAGTGGTCGGGGAGCTGTTTTTT	CASSVLVVGELFF
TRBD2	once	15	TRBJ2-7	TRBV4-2	TGTGCCAGCAGCACGGGACTAGCGGGAGTCCACGAGCAGTACTTC	CASSTGLAGVHEQYF
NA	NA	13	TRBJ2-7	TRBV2	TGTGCCGGGGCGGGGCAGTTAGACGCCGAGCAGTACTTC	CAGAGQLDAEQYF
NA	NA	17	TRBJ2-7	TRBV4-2	TGTGCCAGCAGCCAAGATCTGGGAAGGATCCTCTCCTACGAGCAGTACTTC	CASSQDLGRILSYEQYF
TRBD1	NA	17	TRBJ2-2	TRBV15	TGTGCCACCAGCAGAGAAAGGGGACAGGGAGGTCCCGGGGAGCTGTTTTTT	CATSRERGQGGPGELFF
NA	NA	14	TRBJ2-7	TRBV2	TGTGCCAGCAGTGACCAGGGAACCTCCTACGAGCAGTACTTC	CASSDQGTSYEQYF
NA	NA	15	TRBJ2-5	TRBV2	TGTGCCAGCAGTGAAGGGAGGGTGGGCATAGAGACCCAGTACTTC	CASSEGRVGIETQYF
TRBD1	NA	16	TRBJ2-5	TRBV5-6	TGTGCCAGCAGCTTGGCCGTGGGACAGCGAAAAGAGACCCAGTACTTC	CASSLAVGQRKETQYF
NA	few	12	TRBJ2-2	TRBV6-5	TGTGCCAAGTGCGGGGACACCGGGGAGCTGTTTTTT	CAKCGDTGELFF
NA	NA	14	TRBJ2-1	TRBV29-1	TGCAGCGCTGCCGGCGGTCTCTCAACAGGTGAGCAGTTCTTC	CSAAGGLSTGEQFF
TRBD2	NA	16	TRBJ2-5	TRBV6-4	TGTGCCAGCAGTGACTCAAAGCGGGAGTTACAAGAGACCCAGTACTTC	CASSDSKRELQETQYF
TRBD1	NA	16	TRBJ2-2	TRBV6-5	TGTGCCAGCAGTTACTGGGACAGGTCGAACACCGGGGAGCTGTTTTTT	CASSYWDRSNTGELFF
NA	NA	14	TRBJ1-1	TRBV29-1	TGCAGCGTTTATTCCGGTGTTATGAACACTGAAGCTTTCTTT	CSVYSGVMNTEAFF
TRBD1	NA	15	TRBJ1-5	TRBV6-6	TGTGCCAGCAGGCGGGACAGGGTCCCCAATCAGCCCCAGCATTTT	CASRRDRVPNQPQHF
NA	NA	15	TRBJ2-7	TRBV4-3	TGCGCCAGCAGCCAGGCCGCGGCAGCCTACTACGAGCAGTACTTC	CASSQAAAAYYEQYF
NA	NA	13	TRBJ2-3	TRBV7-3	TGTGCCAGCAGCCCCGCATCAGTAGATACGCAGTATTTT	CASSPASVDTQYF
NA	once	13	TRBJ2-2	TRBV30	TGTGCCTGGCCGGCAGGCGGGACCGGGGAGCTGTTTTTT	CAWPAGGTGELFF